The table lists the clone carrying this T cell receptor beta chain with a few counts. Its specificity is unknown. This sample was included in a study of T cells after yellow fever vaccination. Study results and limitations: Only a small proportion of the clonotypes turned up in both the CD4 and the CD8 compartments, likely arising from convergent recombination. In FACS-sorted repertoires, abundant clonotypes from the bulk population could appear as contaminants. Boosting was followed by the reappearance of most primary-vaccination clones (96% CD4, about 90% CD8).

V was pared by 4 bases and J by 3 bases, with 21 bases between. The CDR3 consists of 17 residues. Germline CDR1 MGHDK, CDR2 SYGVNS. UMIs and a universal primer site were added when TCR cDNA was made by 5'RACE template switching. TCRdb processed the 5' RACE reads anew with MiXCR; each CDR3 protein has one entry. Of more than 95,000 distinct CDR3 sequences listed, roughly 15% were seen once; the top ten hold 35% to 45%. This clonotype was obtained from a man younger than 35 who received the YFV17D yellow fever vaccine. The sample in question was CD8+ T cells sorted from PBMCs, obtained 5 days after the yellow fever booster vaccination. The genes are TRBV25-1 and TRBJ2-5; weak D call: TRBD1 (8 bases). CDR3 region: CASSGSGTGRPEETQYF. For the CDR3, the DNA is TGTGCCAGCAGTGGAAGCGGGACAGGAAGACCCGAAGAGACCCAGTACTTC. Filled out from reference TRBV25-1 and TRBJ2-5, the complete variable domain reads EADIYQTPRYLVIGTGKKITLECSQTMGHDKMYWYQQDPGMELHLIHYSYGVNSTEKGDLSSESTVSRIRTEHFPLTLESARPSHTSQYLCASSGSGTGRPEETQYFGPGTRLLVL.